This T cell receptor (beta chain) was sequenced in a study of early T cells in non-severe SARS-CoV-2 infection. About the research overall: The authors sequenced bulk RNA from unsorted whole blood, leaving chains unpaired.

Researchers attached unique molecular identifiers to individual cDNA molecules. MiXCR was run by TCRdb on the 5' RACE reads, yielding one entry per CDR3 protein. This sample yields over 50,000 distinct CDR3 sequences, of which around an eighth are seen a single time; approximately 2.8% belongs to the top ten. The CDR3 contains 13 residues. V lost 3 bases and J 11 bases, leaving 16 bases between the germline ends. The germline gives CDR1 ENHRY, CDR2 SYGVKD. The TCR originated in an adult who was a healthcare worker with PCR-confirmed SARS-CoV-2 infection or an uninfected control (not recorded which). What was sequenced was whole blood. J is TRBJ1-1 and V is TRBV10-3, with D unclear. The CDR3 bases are TGTGCCATCAGTGACAGAGCTCTTGCGGGTGCTTTCTTT. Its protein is CAISDRALAGAFF.